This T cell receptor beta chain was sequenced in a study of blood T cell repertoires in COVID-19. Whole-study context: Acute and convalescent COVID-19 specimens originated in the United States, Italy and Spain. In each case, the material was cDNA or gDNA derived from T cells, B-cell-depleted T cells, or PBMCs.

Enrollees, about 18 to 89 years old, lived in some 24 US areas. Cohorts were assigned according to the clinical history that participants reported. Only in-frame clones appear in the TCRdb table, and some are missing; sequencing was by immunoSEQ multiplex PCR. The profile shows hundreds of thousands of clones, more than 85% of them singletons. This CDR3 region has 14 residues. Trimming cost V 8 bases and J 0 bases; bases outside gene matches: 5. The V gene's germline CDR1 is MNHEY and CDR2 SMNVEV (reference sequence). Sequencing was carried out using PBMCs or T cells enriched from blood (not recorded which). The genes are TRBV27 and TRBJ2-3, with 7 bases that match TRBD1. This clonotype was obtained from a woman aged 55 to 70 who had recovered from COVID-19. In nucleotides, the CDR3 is TGTGCCAGCGGCTACAGGGGTAGCACAGATACGCAGTATTTT. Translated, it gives CASGYRGSTDTQYF.